This TCR beta chain was recorded in a study of T cells in Graves' hyperthyroidism and ophthalmopathy. Germline loops: CDR1 KGHDR, CDR2 SFDVKD. The CDR3 consists of 18 residues. This clonotype was counted once. The junction shows a germline mismatch at one end, possibly a read error. TCR beta CDR3 region amplification was performed from RNA transcripts. HTBI primers drove first-round RT-PCR of the TCR CDR3. Each CDR3 protein is one row after TCRdb ran MiXCR on the multiplex PCR reads. Of over 200,000 distinct CDR3 sequences listed, 13% to 15% are singletons. This chain links TRBV24-1 with TRBJ2-1; 7 bases are a match to TRBD1. The TCR comes from a middle-aged woman with Graves' hyperthyroidism that later progressed to Graves' ophthalmopathy. The material sequenced was blood. This CDR3 is CATSDYTTGLGSYDEQFF. The DNA for the CDR3 is TGTGCCACCAGTGACTATACGACAGGGCTAGGGTCCTACGATGAGCAGTTCTTC.